This TCR beta chain was sequenced for a study of human T cells and chemical hapten exposure. Study in general: TCR yields per sample varied mostly from small pooled library volume differences. Study-wide results and caveats: DPC sensitization produced no change in TCRs with frequency above 1 in 1000.

In regard to this clonotype: Its specificity is not known.

In the authors' workflow: Sampled TCR counts reached a median of approximately 100,000 per sample, with values ranging from about 23,224 to 700,000. TCRdb passed the RACE reads through MiXCR, listing each CDR3 protein once. The V and J calls, along with clone size, are taken from TCRdb and not from the paper's own processing. Of around 350,000 distinct CDR3 sequences in the sample, about 5% are singletons; the top ten hold approximately 8.2%. The V gene end was trimmed by 5 bases and the J gene end by 0 bases; junction bases not matched to a gene: 18. This CDR3 contains 20 residues. Time point indicated: pre-sensitization, week 0. Treatment noted: therapeutic diphenylcyclopropenone sensitization with weekly scalp DPC.

Specimen: whole blood, collected in connection with sensitization to the hapten diphenylcyclopropenone (DPC). The chain uses TRBV12-3 or TRBV12-4 and TRBJ2-3; TRBD2 agrees at 9 bases. The TCR comes from a woman under 30 with alopecia areata. Some clones in this sample may be carry-over from other donors' samples. CDR3 nucleotides: TGTGCCAGCAGTCCCATCGGGCGGGGGGGGATTCGTACTAGCACAGATACGCAGTATTTT. Translated: CASSPIGRGGIRTSTDTQYF.